These 24 T cell receptor beta chains were sequenced from one sample in a study of blood T cell repertoires in COVID-19. Assay: immunoSEQ multiplex PCR; the TCRdb copy retains only in-frame clones and omits some. The table records some 140,000 clones, roughly 80% of them present only once. The material sequenced was PBMCs or T cells enriched from blood (not recorded which). The origin of the receptors is a man younger than 45 who had recovered from COVID-19.

The DNA for the CDR3 is TGCGCCAGCAGACCTCTAGCGGGAGTCCTCGACGAGCAGTACTTC. Amino acids: CASRPLAGVLDEQYF. The V and J genes are TRBV5-1 and TRBJ2-7, with 10 bases aligning to TRBD2. The CDR3 runs to 15 residues. With 5 bases clipped from V and 5 bases from J, the junction kept 10 bases outside the gene matches. Germline CDR1 and CDR2: SGHRS and YFSETQ.

The gene calls are TRBV15 and TRBJ2-3, with D tentatively TRBD2 (6 bases). The CDR3 length is 15 residues. The germline V gene encodes CDR1 LNHNV and CDR2 YYDKDF (reference sequence). V was pared by 1 base and J by 2 bases, with 10 bases between. The CDR3 sequence is CATSRATSHTDTQYF. The CDR3 DNA follows: TGTGCCACCAGCAGAGCGACTAGTCACACAGATACGCAGTATTTT.

This clone came up a few times. The chain carries TRBV5-8 and TRBJ2-1, with 9 bases identical to TRBD2. CDR1 and CDR2 (germline): SGHTS, YDEGEE. The V and J ends lost 4 bases and 4 bases, in that order; junction bases with no gene match: 6. The CDR3 extends over 15 amino acids. The CDR3 reads CASSIRLAVYNEQFF. In DNA, the CDR3 is TGTGCCAGCAGCATCAGACTAGCGGTATACAATGAGCAGTTCTTC.

The chain is built from TRBV7-2 and TRBJ2-7; 9 positions match TRBD1. The length of the CDR3 is 14 residues. V shed 1 base, J shed 6 bases, and the junction held 4 bases outside the gene matches. Germline lookup yields CDR1 SGHTA and CDR2 FQGNSA. The CDR3, as DNA: TGTGCCAGCAGCTTAGGCCGACAGGGGGTCGAGCAGTACTTC. Its translation: CASSLGRQGVEQYF.

The J gene is TRBJ2-5, the V gene TRBV5-8; TRBD1 aligns across 7 bases. V shed 4 bases, J shed 4 bases, and the junction held 10 bases outside the gene matches. The CDR3 sequence is 15 residues long. Germline-derived CDR1 and CDR2 are SGHTS and YDEGEE. The DNA of the CDR3 is TGTGCCAGCAGCCCCGACAGGGTTTTGGGAGAGACCCAGTACTTC. Residues: CASSPDRVLGETQYF.

The chain links TRBV5-4 to TRBJ1-1, with D tentatively TRBD1 (6 bases). Germline V CDR1 and CDR2: SGHNT, YYREEE (reference sequence). V was clipped by 4 bases and J by 3 bases, with 10 bases between them. The CDR3 loop spans 13 amino acids. The CDR3 DNA follows: TGTGCCAGCAGCCAGGACAGTTACACTGAAGCTTTCTTT. Its protein product is CASSQDSYTEAFF.

This clone was picked up one time. V gene TRBV27 combines with J gene TRBJ2-3, with TRBD1 identical over 9 bases. From germline, CDR1 is MNHEY and CDR2 SMNVEV (reference sequence). This CDR3 comprises 18 residues. Losses at the gene ends were 6 bases for V and 6 bases for J; bases not matched to a gene: 19. CDR3 coding DNA: TGTGCCAGCAGGCCTCTGGAACCGGGACAGGGATACGCGGATACGCAGTATTTT. This gives the protein CASRPLEPGQGYADTQYF.

This clone was counted once. The gene calls are TRBV5-6 and TRBJ2-7; D may be TRBD1 (6 bases). Germline assignment: CDR1 SGHDT and CDR2 YYEEEE. This CDR3 is 14 amino acids long. V lost 2 bases and J lost 2, with 11 bases in between. The CDR3 DNA reads TGTGCCAGCAGCTTTCAGGACAGCCCCTACGAGCAGTACGTC. The encoded protein is CASSFQDSPYEQYV.

V gene TRBV27 combines with J gene TRBJ1-5; D is uncertain. Trimming pared 8 bases from V and 9 bases from J, leaving 17 bases between. This CDR3 region has 13 residues. Germline CDR1 and CDR2: MNHEY and SMNVEV (reference sequence). CDR3 in DNA: TGTGCCAGCGGAACTCAGGTGGAAATGCCCCAGCATTTT. Encoded protein: CASGTQVEMPQHF.

The J gene is TRBJ1-1, the V gene TRBV7-8; 7 nucleotides line up with TRBD1. The CDR3 length is 14 residues. Germline CDR1 is SGHVS and CDR2 is FQNEAQ. V dropped 3 bases and J dropped 4; count of bases not matched to a gene: 5. The CDR3 is CASSLTTGRTEAFF. The CDR3 DNA reads TGTGCCAGCAGCTTGACGACAGGGCGCACTGAAGCTTTCTTT.

V and J are TRBV5-6 and TRBJ1-3; D is perhaps TRBD1 (5 bases). Trimming took off 4 bases at V and 1 base at J, with 12 bases between the two ends. Germline CDR1 SGHDT, CDR2 YYEEEE. The CDR3 is 15 residues long. CDR3 nucleotides: TGTGCCAGCAGCGTCGACAGTAAATCTGGAAACACCATATATTTT. This codes for CASSVDSKSGNTIYF.

The V gene is TRBV5-5, the J gene TRBJ2-5; 7 positions agree with TRBD1. Per germline, CDR1 SGHKS and CDR2 YYEKEE (reference sequence). The length of the CDR3 is 14 residues. V was clipped by 3 bases and J by 5 bases; unmatched bases: 7. The CDR3 is CASSWIVRGETQYF. CDR3 in DNA: TGTGCCAGCAGCTGGATCGTCAGGGGGGAGACCCAGTACTTC.

This clone was seen once. The chain has TRBV27 and TRBJ1-1; 8 bases are a match to TRBD1. The CDR3 covers 14 residues. The germline CDR1 and CDR2 sequences are MNHEY and SMNVEV (reference sequence). V shed 3 bases, J shed 5 bases, and the junction held 5 bases outside the gene matches. The CDR3 reads CASSLYRGMTEAFF. The CDR3 DNA follows: TGTGCCAGCAGTTTGTACAGGGGGATGACTGAAGCTTTCTTT.

The rearrangement joins TRBV27 to TRBJ2-7, with 7 nucleotides matching TRBD2. From germline, CDR1 is MNHEY and CDR2 SMNVEV (reference sequence). Unmatched junction bases numbered 4, after V lost 2 bases and J lost 3 bases. This CDR3 has 14 residues. The CDR3 loop reads CASSLTGGIYEQYF. DNA for the CDR3: TGTGCCAGCAGTTTAACCGGGGGGATCTACGAGCAGTACTTC.

Comments on this clone: Other DNA sequences from this sample encode an identical CDR3 as well. The chain links TRBV19 to TRBJ1-1, with D unclear. CDR1 is LNHDA and CDR2 is SQIVND in the germline V gene (reference sequence). CDR3 size: 13 residues. The ends were cut back, 4 bases at V and 4 bases at J, with 10 bases in the middle. The CDR3 loop is CASSTGGGTEAFF. DNA for the CDR3: TGTGCCAGTAGTACGGGTGGTGGCACTGAAGCTTTCTTT.

This rearrangement joins TRBV19 to TRBJ1-5, with a weak D call TRBD1 (6 bases). Germline loops: CDR1 LNHDA, CDR2 SQIVND (reference sequence). This CDR3 spans 15 amino acids. Trimming removed 4 bases from V and 10 bases from J, with 20 bases in between. Written as DNA, the CDR3 is TGTGCCAGTAGTAAGACTTCTGCGGGGGGCCAACCCCAGCATTTT. Translated: CASSKTSAGGQPQHF. The complete variable domain, with remaining parts taken from reference TRBV19 and TRBJ1-5, reads DGGITQSPKYLFRKEGQNVTLSCEQNLNHDAMYWYRQDPGQGLRLIYYSQIVNDFQKGDIAEGYSVSREKKESFPLTVTSAQKNPTAFYLCASSKTSAGGQPQHFGDGTRLSIL.

This CDR3 is CASSLAKGGAGEQFF. DNA for the CDR3: TGTGCCAGCAGCTTGGCCAAAGGGGGGGCCGGTGAGCAGTTCTTC. The V call is TRBV5-4, the J call TRBJ2-1, with D possibly matching TRBD2 (7 bases). Between the trimmed V and J ends, which lost 0 bases and 9 bases, there was a span of 16 bases. The CDR3 totals 15 residues. Germline assignment: CDR1 SGHNT and CDR2 YYREEE (reference sequence).

V is TRBV4-1 and J is TRBJ2-1, with TRBD2 matching 8 bases. Germline values: CDR1 MGHRA, CDR2 YSYEKL. The CDR3 extends over 15 amino acids. The V and J ends lost 4 bases and 6 bases, in that order; junction bases with no gene match: 8. This CDR3 is CASSLLAAGFNEQFF. CDR3 bases: TGCGCCAGCAGCCTACTAGCGGCAGGCTTCAATGAGCAGTTCTTC.

The chain has TRBV18 and TRBJ1-1; D ambiguous. Between the trimmed V and J ends, which lost 2 bases and 1 base, there was a span of 11 bases. The V gene's germline CDR1 is KGHSH and CDR2 LQKENI. The CDR3 has 15 residues. This chain's CDR3 is CASSPSNIENTEAFF. The CDR3 bases are TGTGCCAGCTCACCATCCAACATCGAGAACACTGAAGCTTTCTTT.

The chain has TRBV5-4 and TRBJ1-3; D call uncertain. V was clipped by 3 bases and J by 2 bases, with 12 bases between them. CDR3 length: 15 amino acids. Germline assignment: CDR1 SGHNT and CDR2 YYREEE (reference sequence). The DNA for the CDR3 is TGTGCCAGCAGCTCGACGGAGCAACCTGGAAACACCATATATTTT. It specifies CASSSTEQPGNTIYF.

The V call is TRBV25-1, the J call TRBJ2-5; no clear D gene. V shed 3 bases and J shed 6 bases, with 20 bases lying between them. This CDR3 comprises 16 residues. The germline V gene has CDR1 MGHDK and CDR2 SYGVNS. This chain's CDR3 is CASSDPRMSKLKTQYF. DNA for the CDR3: TGTGCCAGCAGTGACCCTAGGATGTCCAAGCTTAAGACCCAGTACTTC. Filled out from reference TRBV25-1 and TRBJ2-5, the complete variable domain reads EADIYQTPRYLVIGTGKKITLECSQTMGHDKMYWYQQDPGMELHLIHYSYGVNSTEKGDLSSESTVSRIRTEHFPLTLESARPSHTSQYLCASSDPRMSKLKTQYFGPGTRLLVL.

This rearrangement joins TRBV21-1 to TRBJ2-3; TRBD1, the D gene given by the table, was not confirmed from the DNA. TRBV21-1 is shown as a pseudogene. CDR3 length: 15 residues. CDR3 residues: CASSPRQGSTDTQYF. In DNA, the CDR3 is TGTGCCAGCAGTCCTCGACAGGGGAGCACAGATACGCAGTATTTT.

This sequence joins TRBV10-1 and TRBJ2-1; 11 bases are a match to TRBD2. V lost 0 bases to trimming and J lost 9 bases; unmatched junction nucleotides: 4. This CDR3 spans 15 amino acids. Per germline, CDR1 WNHNN and CDR2 SYGVQD (reference sequence). CDR3 sequence reads: CASSESSGRASEQFF. Here the CDR3 DNA reads TGCGCCAGCAGTGAGTCTAGCGGGAGGGCCAGTGAGCAGTTCTTC.

The rearrangement uses TRBV5-1 and TRBJ2-1; 9 bases fit TRBD1. Germline V gives CDR1 SGHRS, CDR2 YFSETQ. The ends lost 2 bases at V and 8 bases at J; junction bases unmatched: 11. The CDR3 has 16 amino acids. The CDR3 region has the DNA TGCGCCAGCAGCTTCAAGACAGGGGGGAAGATCGATGAGCAGTTCTTC. Protein product: CASSFKTGGKIDEQFF.